These 8 T cell receptor beta chains were sequenced from one sample in a study of T cell responses to AZD1222 COVID-19 vaccine. Some clones are missing from TCRdb's copy, which holds only in-frame ones; the method was immunoSEQ multiplex PCR. The sample contains about 110,000 clones, about 85% of which appear only once. Specimen: peripheral blood, collected on day 0 of AZD1222 vaccination. The receptors derive from an adult in good health.

The chain recombines TRBV4-2 with TRBJ2-2, with D unclear. V was shortened by 1 base and J by 4 bases, with 7 bases between the two germline ends. Germline V CDR1 and CDR2: LGHNA, YNFKEQ. This CDR3 region has 14 residues. CDR3 sequence (DNA): TGTGCCAGCAGCCAAGTCGGAATCACCGGGGAGCTGTTTTTT. Encoded protein: CASSQVGITGELFF.

This chain joins TRBV14 and TRBJ2-1, with D maybe TRBD2 (5 bases). Germline CDR1 and CDR2: SGHDN and FVKESK. V was pared by 1 base and J by 8 bases, with 18 bases between. The CDR3 is 16 residues long. This CDR3 reads CASSQVGRLALDEQFF. The DNA of the CDR3 is TGTGCCAGCAGCCAAGTAGGTCGGCTAGCTCTCGATGAGCAGTTCTTC. Looking up the rest from reference TRBV14 and TRBJ2-1 gives the full variable domain: EAGVTQFPSHSVIEKGQTVTLRCDPISGHDNLYWYRRVMGKEIKFLLHFVKESKQDESGMPNNRFLAERTGGTYSTLKVQPAELEDSGVYFCASSQVGRLALDEQFFGPGTRLTVL.

This chain connects TRBV11-3 to TRBJ2-1, with 11 bases matching TRBD2. The CDR3 is 16 amino acids. V shed 1 base, J shed 12 bases, and the junction held 11 bases outside the gene matches. Germline CDR1 and CDR2: SGHNT and YENEEA. The CDR3 is CASSLGSGRGVVGQFF. The CDR3 DNA sequence: TGTGCCAGCAGCTTAGGTAGCGGGAGGGGTGTGGTAGGGCAGTTCTTC.

V is TRBV19 and J is TRBJ2-3, with D perhaps matching TRBD2 (6 bases). The CDR3 contains 13 residues. In germline, CDR1 is LNHDA, CDR2 SQIVND (reference sequence). V was cut by 4 bases and J by 10 bases, with 15 bases left in between. CDR3 nucleotide sequence: TGTGCCAGTAGTAACGCAGCGGGCTTCGCGCAGTATTTT. Its translation is CASSNAAGFAQYF. The entire variable domain, with the rest obtained from reference TRBV19 and TRBJ2-3, is as follows: DGGITQSPKYLFRKEGQNVTLSCEQNLNHDAMYWYRQDPGQGLRLIYYSQIVNDFQKGDIAEGYSVSREKKESFPLTVTSAQKNPTAFYLCASSNAAGFAQYFGPGTRLTVL.

V gene TRBV12-3 or TRBV12-4 combines with J gene TRBJ2-7; D not certain. The V end lost 2 bases, the J end lost 4 bases, and 3 bases lay between the germline ends. This CDR3 has 11 amino acids. CDR3 residues: CASSLTYEQYF. CDR3 nucleotide sequence: TGTGCCAGCAGTTTAACTTACGAGCAGTACTTC.

The chain couples TRBV6-5 to TRBJ1-5; D is perhaps TRBD1 (6 bases). This CDR3 region has 14 residues. Trimming took 6 bases from V and 3 from J, leaving 12 bases between them. Germline-derived CDR1 and CDR2 are MNHEY and SVGAGI. As DNA, the CDR3 is TGTGCCAGCAGGGTTACAGGGCCCAATCAGCCCCAGCATTTT. It specifies CASRVTGPNQPQHF.

The CDR3, as DNA: TGTGCCAGTAGTATAGGACAGGACTATGGCTACACCTTC. This sequence encodes CASSIGQDYGYTF. This chain links TRBV19 with TRBJ1-2; D may be TRBD1 (6 bases). Germline V lookup: CDR1 LNHDA, CDR2 SQIVND (reference sequence). The V end was cut by 1 base, the J end by 3 bases, with 6 bases between. CDR3 size: 13 residues.

The rearrangement links TRBV7-2 to TRBJ2-1; D is undetermined. CDR3 length: 14 amino acids. Germline-derived CDR1 and CDR2 are SGHTA and FQGNSA. Deletions cut 0 bases from V and 8 bases from J, with 11 bases between. The CDR3 nucleotides are TGTGCCAGCAGCTTAGCAGGGTTCCCCCATGAGCAGTTCTTC. Amino acid sequence: CASSLAGFPHEQFF.